This is a list of T cell receptor beta chains from one sample in a study of T cells in tuberculosis. Sequenced by immunoSEQ multiplex PCR; TCRdb stores in-frame clones only, minus some. The sample records 30,000 to 40,000 clones, 80% to 95% being singletons. Sequenced: PBMCs. These receptors were taken from a donor under 30 with latent tuberculosis or without tuberculosis infection. The CDR3 runs from the conserved cysteine through the conserved F or W. D genes are given only for firm matches. Size is stated for part of the rows, as once, few or many counts, or as a class when the clone is expanded.

TRBV28	TRBJ1-4	-	-	CASQGTNEKLFF	TGTGCCAGCCAGGGGACTAATGAAAAACTGTTTTTT
TRBV6-4	TRBJ1-3	TRBD1	-	CASSDGTGGAYFSGNTIYF	TGTGCCAGCAGTGACGGAACAGGGGGCGCTTATTTCTCTGGAAACACCATATATTTT
TRBV6-5	TRBJ2-5	-	-	CASSYRVGGVETQYF	TGTGCCAGCAGCTACAGGGTTGGGGGGGTGGAGACCCAGTACTTC
TRBV28	TRBJ1-2	TRBD1	-	CASSLWWDRYGYTF	TGTGCCAGCAGTTTATGGTGGGACAGGTATGGCTACACCTTC
TRBV27	TRBJ1-6	-	-	CASSFGQYNSPLHF	TGTGCCAGCAGTTTTGGGCAGTATAATTCACCCCTCCACTTT
TRBV5-1	TRBJ1-1	TRBD1	-	CASSLEGQGFTEAFF	TGCGCCAGCAGCTTGGAGGGACAGGGGTTCACTGAAGCTTTCTTT
TRBV5-6	TRBJ1-2	-	-	CASRIGDWSYTF	TGTGCCAGCAGAATCGGCGACTGGAGCTACACCTTC
TRBV6-5	TRBJ1-5	-	-	CASSYAGSDQPQHF	TGTGCCAGCAGTTACGCAGGTTCCGATCAGCCCCAGCATTTT
TRBV7-9	TRBJ2-1	-	-	CASSLGIEQFF	TGTGCCAGCAGCTTAGGTATTGAGCAGTTCTTC
TRBV20-1	TRBJ2-7	-	-	CSARGEEQYF	TGCAGTGCTAGAGGCGAAGAGCAGTACTTC
TRBV9	TRBJ2-1	TRBD1	-	CASSLSGTVISSYNEQFF	TGTGCCAGCAGCCTCTCCGGGACAGTTATTAGCTCCTACAATGAGCAGTTCTTC
TRBV28	TRBJ2-5	-	-	CASSFGVGETQYF	TGTGCCAGCAGTTTCGGGGTAGGAGAGACCCAGTACTTC
TRBV4-1	TRBJ1-1	-	-	CASSQGGRGAMNTEAFF	TGCGCCAGCAGCCAAGGGGGAAGGGGCGCCATGAACACTGAAGCTTTCTTT
TRBV7-3	TRBJ2-1	TRBD2	-	CASSRGGSYNEQFF	TGTGCCAGCAGCCGGGGGGGATCCTACAATGAGCAGTTCTTC
TRBV14	TRBJ2-1	-	-	CASTDFRGTYESEQFF	TGTGCCAGCACCGATTTCAGGGGAACCTACGAGAGTGAGCAGTTCTTC
TRBV6-1	TRBJ1-5	TRBD1	-	CASSEDRTGFNQPQHF	TGTGCCAGCAGTGAAGACCGGACAGGGTTCAACCAGCCCCAGCATTTT
TRBV27	TRBJ2-7	TRBD1	-	CASLARDRLNEQYF	TGTGCCAGCCTTGCCCGGGACAGGCTCAACGAGCAGTACTTC
TRBV9	TRBJ1-1	-	medium-sized	CASSPRVGVAEAFF	TGTGCCAGCAGCCCACGGGTAGGCGTCGCTGAAGCTTTCTTT
TRBV6-4	TRBJ2-3	TRBD1	-	CASSDRFARDRTNCTQYF	TGTGCCAGCAGTGACAGGTTCGCTCGGGACAGGACGAATTGTACGCAGTATTTT
TRBV29-1	TRBJ2-4	-	-	CSVAYSTGGDIQYF	TGCAGCGTCGCTTACAGCACCGGAGGGGACATTCAGTACTTC
TRBV7-9	TRBJ1-1	TRBD1	-	CASSLAGQGLNTEAFF	TGTGCCAGCAGCTTAGCGGGACAGGGATTGAACACTGAAGCTTTCTTT
TRBV9	TRBJ2-5	-	-	CASKKGGAGETQYF	TGTGCCAGCAAGAAAGGGGGGGCGGGAGAGACCCAGTACTTC
TRBV6-6	TRBJ1-5	TRBD1	-	CASSYGAGGNQPQHF	TGTGCCAGCAGTTACGGGGCAGGGGGTAATCAGCCCCAGCATTTT
TRBV5-1	TRBJ2-7	TRBD1	-	CASRPVGTGSYEQYF	TGCGCCAGCAGGCCCGTCGGGACAGGGAGCTACGAGCAGTACTTC
TRBV7-2	TRBJ2-4	TRBD1	-	CASSLDTGGNIQYF	TGTGCCAGCAGCTTAGACACAGGGGGCAACATTCAGTACTTC
TRBV6-5	TRBJ2-2	-	-	CASRTPGDGELFF	TGTGCCAGCAGGACCCCGGGGGACGGGGAGCTGTTTTTT
TRBV10-1	TRBJ2-3	TRBD2	-	CASSDPGGAGDTQYF	TGCGCCAGCAGTGACCCCGGGGGGGCGGGAGATACGCAGTATTTT
TRBV5-4	TRBJ1-1	-	once	CASSLVPGELRETFF	TGTGCCAGCAGCTTGGTGCCGGGAGAATTGAGAGAAACTTTCTTT
TRBV19	TRBJ2-3	TRBD1	-	CASRAGTVRHF	TGTGCCAGCCGAGCCGGGACAGTAAGGCATTTT
TRBV27	TRBJ2-2	-	-	CASSKKWTANTGELFF	TGTGCCAGCTCAAAGAAATGGACAGCGAACACCGGGGAGCTGTTTTTT
TRBV27	TRBJ2-2	-	once	CASSSTGELFF	TGTGCCAGCAGCAGCACCGGGGAGCTGTTTTTT
TRBV5-4	TRBJ2-3	-	-	CASQQGRTDTQYF	TGTGCCAGCCAACAGGGCCGCACAGATACGCAGTATTTT
TRBV28	TRBJ1-1	-	-	CASSLTENTEAFF	TGTGCCAGCAGTTTAACAGAGAACACTGAAGCTTTCTTT
TRBV5-6	TRBJ1-3	-	-	CASSSERAGGNTIYF	TGTGCCAGCAGCTCGGAAAGGGCAGGGGGAAACACCATATATTTT
TRBV27	TRBJ2-1	-	-	CASSLLWGDGEQFF	TGTGCCAGCAGTTTATTATGGGGCGACGGTGAGCAGTTCTTC
TRBV5-1	TRBJ1-1	TRBD1	-	CASSLGDSSGAFF	TGCGCCAGCAGCCTGGGGGACAGCAGTGGGGCTTTCTTT
TRBV27	TRBJ1-1	TRBD1	-	CASSFSGGFMNTEAFF	TGTGCCAGCAGTTTCTCAGGGGGCTTCATGAACACTGAAGCTTTCTTT